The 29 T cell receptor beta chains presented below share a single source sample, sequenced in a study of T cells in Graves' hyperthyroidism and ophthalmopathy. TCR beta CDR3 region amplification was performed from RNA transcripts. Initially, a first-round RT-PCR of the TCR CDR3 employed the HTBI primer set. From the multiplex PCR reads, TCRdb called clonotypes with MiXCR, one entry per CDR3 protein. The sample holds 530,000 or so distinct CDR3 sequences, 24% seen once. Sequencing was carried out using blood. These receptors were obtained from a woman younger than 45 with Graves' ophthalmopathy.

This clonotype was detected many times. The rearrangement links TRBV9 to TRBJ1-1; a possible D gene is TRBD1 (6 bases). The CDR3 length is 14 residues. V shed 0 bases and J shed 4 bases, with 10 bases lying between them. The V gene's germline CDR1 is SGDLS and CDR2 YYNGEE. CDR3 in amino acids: CASSVGGGFTEAFF. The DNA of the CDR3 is TGTGCCAGCAGCGTAGGTGGGGGCTTCACTGAAGCTTTCTTT.

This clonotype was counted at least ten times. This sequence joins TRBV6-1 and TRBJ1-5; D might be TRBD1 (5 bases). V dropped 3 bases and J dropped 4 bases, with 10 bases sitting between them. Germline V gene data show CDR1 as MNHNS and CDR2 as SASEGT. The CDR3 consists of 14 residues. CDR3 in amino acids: CASSEGRLNQPQHF. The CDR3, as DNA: TGTGCCAGCAGTGAGGGACGCCTTAATCAGCCCCAGCATTTT.

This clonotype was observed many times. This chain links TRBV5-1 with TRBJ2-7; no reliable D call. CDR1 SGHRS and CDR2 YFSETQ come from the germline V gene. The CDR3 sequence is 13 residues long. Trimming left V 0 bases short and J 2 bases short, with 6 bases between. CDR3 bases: TGCGCCAGCAGCTTGGAGGTTGCCTACGAGCAGTACTTC. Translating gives CASSLEVAYEQYF.

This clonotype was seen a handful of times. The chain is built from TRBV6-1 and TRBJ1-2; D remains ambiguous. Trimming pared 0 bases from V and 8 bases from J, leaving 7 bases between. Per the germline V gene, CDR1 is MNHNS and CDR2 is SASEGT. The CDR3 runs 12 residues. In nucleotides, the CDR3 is TGTGCCAGCAGTGAAGCAGGGATGGGCTACACCTTC. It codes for CASSEAGMGYTF.

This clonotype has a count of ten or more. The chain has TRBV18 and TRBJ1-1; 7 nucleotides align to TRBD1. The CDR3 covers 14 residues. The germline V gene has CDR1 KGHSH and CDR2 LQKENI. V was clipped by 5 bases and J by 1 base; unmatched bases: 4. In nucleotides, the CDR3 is TGTGCCAGCTCAATACAGGGGTCGAACACTGAAGCTTTCTTT. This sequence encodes CASSIQGSNTEAFF.

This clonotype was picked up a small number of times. The CDR3 reads CASSPGQGWLGELFF. The CDR3 coding sequence is TGTGCCAGCAGTCCGGGACAGGGATGGTTGGGGGAGCTGTTTTTT. V usage is TRBV6-1 and J usage is TRBJ2-2; 9 positions match TRBD1. The CDR3 loop spans 15 amino acids. CDR1 and CDR2 (germline): MNHNS, SASEGT. The J segment lost 8 bases and the V segment lost 5 bases, leaving 9 bases of the junction unmatched.

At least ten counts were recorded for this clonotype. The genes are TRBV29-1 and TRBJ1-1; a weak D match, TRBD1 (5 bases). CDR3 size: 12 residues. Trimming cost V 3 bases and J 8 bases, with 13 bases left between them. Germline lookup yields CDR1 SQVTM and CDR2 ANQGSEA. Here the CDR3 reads CSVEIRPGEAFF. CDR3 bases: TGCAGCGTTGAGATCAGGCCAGGGGAAGCTTTCTTT.

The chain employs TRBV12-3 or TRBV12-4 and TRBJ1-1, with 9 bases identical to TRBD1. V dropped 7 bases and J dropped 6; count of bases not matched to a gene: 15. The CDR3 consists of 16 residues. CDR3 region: CASTISRGDREPEAFF. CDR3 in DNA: TGTGCCAGCACCATCTCGCGTGGGGACAGGGAACCTGAAGCTTTCTTT.

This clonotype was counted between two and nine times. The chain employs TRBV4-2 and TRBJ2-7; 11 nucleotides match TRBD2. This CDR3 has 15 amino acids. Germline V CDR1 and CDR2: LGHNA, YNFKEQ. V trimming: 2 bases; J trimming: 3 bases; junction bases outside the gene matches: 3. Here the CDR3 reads CASSQTSGGYYEQYF. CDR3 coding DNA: TGTGCCAGCAGCCAAACTAGCGGGGGTTACTACGAGCAGTACTTC.

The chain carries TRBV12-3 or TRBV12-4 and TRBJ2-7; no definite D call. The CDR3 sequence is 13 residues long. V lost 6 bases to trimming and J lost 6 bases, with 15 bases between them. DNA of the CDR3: TGTGCCAGCAGCCAGGACCATGCCCTCGAGCAGTACTTC. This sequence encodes CASSQDHALEQYF.

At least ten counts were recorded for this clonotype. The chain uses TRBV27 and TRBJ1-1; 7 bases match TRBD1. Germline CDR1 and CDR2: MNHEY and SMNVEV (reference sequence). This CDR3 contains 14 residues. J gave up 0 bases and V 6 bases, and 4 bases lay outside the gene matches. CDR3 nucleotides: TGTGCCAGCAGATTGGGACAGTTGAACACTGAAGCTTTCTTT. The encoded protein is CASRLGQLNTEAFF.

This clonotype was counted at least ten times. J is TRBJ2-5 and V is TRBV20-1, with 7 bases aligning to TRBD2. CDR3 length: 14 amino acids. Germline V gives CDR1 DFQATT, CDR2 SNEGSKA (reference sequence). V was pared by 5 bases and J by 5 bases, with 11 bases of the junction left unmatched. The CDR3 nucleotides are TGCAGTGCTCTCTTTGGGGGGGTGTTGGAGACCCAGTACTTC. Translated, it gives CSALFGGVLETQYF.

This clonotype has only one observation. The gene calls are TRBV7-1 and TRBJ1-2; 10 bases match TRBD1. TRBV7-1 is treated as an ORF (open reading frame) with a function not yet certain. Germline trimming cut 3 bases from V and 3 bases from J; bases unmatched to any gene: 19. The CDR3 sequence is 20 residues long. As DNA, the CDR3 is TGTGCCAGCAGCTCGCTATCGAGAGGGACAGGGGTGGCTCTGCACTATGGCTACACCTTC. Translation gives CASSSLSRGTGVALHYGYTF.

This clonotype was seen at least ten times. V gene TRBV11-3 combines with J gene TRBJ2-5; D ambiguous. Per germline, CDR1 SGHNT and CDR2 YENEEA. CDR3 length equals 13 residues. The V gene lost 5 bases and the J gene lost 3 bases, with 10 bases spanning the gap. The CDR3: CASSTHLKETQYF. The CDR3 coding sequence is TGTGCCAGCAGCACGCACCTAAAAGAGACCCAGTACTTC.

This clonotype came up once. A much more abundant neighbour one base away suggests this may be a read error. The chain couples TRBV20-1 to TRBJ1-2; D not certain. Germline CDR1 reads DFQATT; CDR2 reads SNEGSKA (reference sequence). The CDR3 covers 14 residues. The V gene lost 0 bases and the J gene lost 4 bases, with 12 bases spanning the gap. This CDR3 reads CSARDPDNSYGYTF. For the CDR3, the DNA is TGCAGTGCTAGAGACCCCGACAATAGCTATGGCTACACCTTC.

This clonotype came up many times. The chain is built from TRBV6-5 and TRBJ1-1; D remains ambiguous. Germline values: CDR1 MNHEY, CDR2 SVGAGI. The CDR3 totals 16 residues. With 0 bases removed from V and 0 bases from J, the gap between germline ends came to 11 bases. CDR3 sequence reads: CASSYSSGAVNTEAFF. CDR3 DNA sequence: TGTGCCAGCAGTTACTCGAGCGGCGCGGTGAACACTGAAGCTTTCTTT.

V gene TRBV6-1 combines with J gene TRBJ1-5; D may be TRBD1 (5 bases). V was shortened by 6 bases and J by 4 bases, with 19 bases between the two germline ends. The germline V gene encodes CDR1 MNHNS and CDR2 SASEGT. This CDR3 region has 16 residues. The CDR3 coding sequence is TGTGCCAGCAGCGACGGGCCGGGGGGGACGAATCAGCCCCAGCATTTT. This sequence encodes CASSDGPGGTNQPQHF.

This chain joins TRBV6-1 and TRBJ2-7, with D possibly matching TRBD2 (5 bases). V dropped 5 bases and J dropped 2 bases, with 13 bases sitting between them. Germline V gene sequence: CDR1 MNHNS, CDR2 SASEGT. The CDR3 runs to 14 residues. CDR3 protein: CASSKTRGAYEQYF. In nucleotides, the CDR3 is TGTGCCAGCAGTAAAACCCGGGGAGCCTACGAGCAGTACTTC.

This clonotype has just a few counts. CDR3 nucleotides: TGTGCCAGCTCCCTACAGGGAGATGGCTACACCTTC. Translated, it gives CASSLQGDGYTF. The rearrangement links TRBV18 to TRBJ1-2; TRBD1 might be the D (6 bases). Germline values: CDR1 KGHSH, CDR2 LQKENI. The CDR3 extends over 12 amino acids. Trimming left V 6 bases short and J 6 bases short, with 11 bases between.

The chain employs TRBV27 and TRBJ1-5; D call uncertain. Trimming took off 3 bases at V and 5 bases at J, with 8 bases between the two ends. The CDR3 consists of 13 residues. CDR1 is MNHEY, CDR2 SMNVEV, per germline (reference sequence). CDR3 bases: TGTGCCAGCAGTTTCCGCGGAGATCAGCCCCAGCATTTT. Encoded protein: CASSFRGDQPQHF.

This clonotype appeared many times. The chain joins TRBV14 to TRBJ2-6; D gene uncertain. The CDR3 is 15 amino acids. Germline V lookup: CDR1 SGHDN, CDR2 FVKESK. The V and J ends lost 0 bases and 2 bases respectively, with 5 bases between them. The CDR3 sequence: CASSQDTAGANVLTF. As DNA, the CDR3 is TGTGCCAGCAGCCAAGATACGGCTGGGGCCAACGTCCTGACTTTC.

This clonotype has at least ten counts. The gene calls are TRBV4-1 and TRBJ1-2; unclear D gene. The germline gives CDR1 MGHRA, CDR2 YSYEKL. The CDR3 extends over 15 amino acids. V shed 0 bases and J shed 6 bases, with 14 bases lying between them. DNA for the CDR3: TGCGCCAGCAGCCAAGATTGGGCAGCAAATAATGGCTACACCTTC. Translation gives CASSQDWAANNGYTF.

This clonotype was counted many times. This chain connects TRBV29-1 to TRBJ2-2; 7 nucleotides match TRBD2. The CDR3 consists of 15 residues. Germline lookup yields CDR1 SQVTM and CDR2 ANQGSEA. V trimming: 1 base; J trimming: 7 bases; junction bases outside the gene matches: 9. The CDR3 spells CSVEGSLSGHGELFF. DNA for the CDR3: TGCAGCGTTGAAGGTTCCCTTAGCGGGCACGGGGAGCTGTTTTTT.

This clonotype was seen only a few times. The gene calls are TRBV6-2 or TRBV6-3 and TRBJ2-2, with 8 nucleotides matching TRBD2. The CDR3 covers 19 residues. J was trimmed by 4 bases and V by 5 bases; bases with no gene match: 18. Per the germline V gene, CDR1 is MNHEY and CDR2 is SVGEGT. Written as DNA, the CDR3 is TGTGCCAGCAGTCCCTTTCTGACTAGCGAACCCTTGAGCACCGGGGAGCTGTTTTTT. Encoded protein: CASSPFLTSEPLSTGELFF.

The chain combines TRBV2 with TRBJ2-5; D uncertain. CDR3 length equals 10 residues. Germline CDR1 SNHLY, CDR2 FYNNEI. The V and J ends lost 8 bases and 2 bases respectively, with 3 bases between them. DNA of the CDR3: TGTGCCAGCCATCAAGAGACCCAGTACTTC. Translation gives CASHQETQYF. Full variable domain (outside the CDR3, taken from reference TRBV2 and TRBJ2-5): EPEVTQTPSHQVTQMGQEVILRCVPISNHLYFYWYRQILGQKVEFLVSFYNNEISEKSEIFDDQFSVERPDGSNFTLKIRSTKLEDSAMYFCASHQETQYFGPGTRLLVL.

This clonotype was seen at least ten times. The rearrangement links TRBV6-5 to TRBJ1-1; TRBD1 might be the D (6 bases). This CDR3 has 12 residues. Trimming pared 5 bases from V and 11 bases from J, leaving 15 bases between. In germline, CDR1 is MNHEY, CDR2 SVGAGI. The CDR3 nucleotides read TGTGCCAGCAGTATTCAGGGGCTTGGGGCTTTCTTT. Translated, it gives CASSIQGLGAFF.

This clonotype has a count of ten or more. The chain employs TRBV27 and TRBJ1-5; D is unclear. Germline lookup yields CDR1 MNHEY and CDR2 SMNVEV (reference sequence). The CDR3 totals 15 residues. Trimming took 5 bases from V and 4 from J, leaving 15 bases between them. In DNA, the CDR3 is TGTGCCAGCAGTGGGCGGCTTGGGTCGAATCAGCCCCAGCATTTT. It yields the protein CASSGRLGSNQPQHF.

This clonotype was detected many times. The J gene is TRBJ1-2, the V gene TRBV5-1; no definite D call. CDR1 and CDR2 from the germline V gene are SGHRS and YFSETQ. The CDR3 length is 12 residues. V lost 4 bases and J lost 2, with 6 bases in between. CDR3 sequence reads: CASSDPNYGYTF. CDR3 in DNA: TGCGCCAGCAGCGACCCCAACTATGGCTACACCTTC.

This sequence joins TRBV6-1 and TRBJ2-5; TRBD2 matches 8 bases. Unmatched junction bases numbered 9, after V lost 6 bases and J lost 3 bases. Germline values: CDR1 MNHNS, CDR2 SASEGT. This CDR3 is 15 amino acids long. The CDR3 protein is CASSVLAGGEETQYF. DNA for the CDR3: TGTGCCAGCAGCGTGCTTGCGGGAGGTGAAGAGACCCAGTACTTC.